What follows are 32 T cell receptor beta chains derived from one specimen sequenced in a study of CD8 T cells in ankylosing spondylitis. MiXCR was run by TCRdb on the 5' RACE reads, yielding one entry per CDR3 protein. The data contain 210,000 or so distinct CDR3 sequences, around 24% of them singletons. Sequencing was performed on blood, either unsorted or a sorted T cell fraction (not recorded which). These receptors were taken from a male donor with ankylosing spondylitis or in good health (not recorded which).

The V and J genes are TRBV15 and TRBJ2-7; no clear D gene. The V end was cut by 1 base, the J end by 0 bases, with 13 bases between. Germline V gene data show CDR1 as LNHNV and CDR2 as YYDKDF (reference sequence). The CDR3 has 16 amino acids. The DNA of the CDR3 is TGTGCCACCAGCAGAGTCGCTACCAAAATCTCCTACGAGCAGTACTTC. Encoded protein: CATSRVATKISYEQYF.

V is TRBV29-1 and J is TRBJ2-5; D perhaps matches TRBD1 (6 bases). The CDR3 is 14 residues long. The germline CDR1 and CDR2 sequences are SQVTM and ANQGSEA. The germline V and J ends were trimmed by 2 bases and 2 bases, with 12 bases remaining between them. In DNA, the CDR3 is TGCAGCGTTGAATTGGGGGCTATACAAGAGACCCAGTACTTC. Protein sequence: CSVELGAIQETQYF.

This clonotype was counted ten times or more. The V and J genes are TRBV11-2 and TRBJ2-3; a possible D gene is TRBD2 (5 bases). This CDR3 comprises 18 residues. CDR1 SGHAT and CDR2 FQNNGV come from the germline V gene. V was pared by 5 bases and J by 2 bases, with 23 bases between. The CDR3 sequence is CASSRSPGGRRPTDTQYF. In nucleotides, the CDR3 is TGTGCCAGCAGCCGTAGCCCTGGCGGGCGGAGACCCACAGATACGCAGTATTTT.

This clonotype was seen ten or more times. Written as DNA, the CDR3 is TGTGCCAGCAGAACGGGCTCTAGCACAGATACGCAGTATTTT. Translating it yields CASRTGSSTDTQYF. This chain connects TRBV6-1 to TRBJ2-3, with D unclear. V was cut by 6 bases and J by 0 bases, with 10 bases left in between. The CDR3 loop spans 14 amino acids. Germline V gives CDR1 MNHNS, CDR2 SASEGT.

This clonotype was picked up a small number of times. The CDR3 reads CASSLDRDNEQFF. The DNA of the CDR3 is TGTGCCAGCAGTTTGGACAGGGACAATGAGCAGTTCTTC. V is TRBV28 and J is TRBJ2-1; 8 bases match TRBD1. There are 13 residues in the CDR3. Germline CDR1 and CDR2: MDHEN and SYDVKM. Unmatched junction bases numbered 0, after V lost 3 bases and J lost 5 bases.

This clonotype showed up just once. This chain joins TRBV29-1 and TRBJ2-1, with D perhaps TRBD1 (6 bases). Per the germline V gene, CDR1 is SQVTM and CDR2 is ANQGSEA. V lost 7 bases, J lost 6 bases, and 22 bases lay in between. This CDR3 region has 15 residues. CDR3 protein: CSGSPADQGGNEQFF. Written as DNA, the CDR3 is TGCAGCGGATCCCCGGCAGACCAAGGGGGCAATGAGCAGTTCTTC.

The chain's CDR3 is CAISPGSGNPVSSYNEQFF. CDR3 nucleotide sequence: TGTGCCATCAGCCCCGGGAGCGGGAATCCCGTCAGTTCCTACAATGAGCAGTTCTTC. The chain has TRBV12-3 or TRBV12-4 and TRBJ2-1, with 7 bases matching TRBD2. The CDR3 loop spans 19 amino acids. The V segment lost 10 bases and the J segment 1 base; nucleotides outside the gene matches: 22.

The V call is TRBV11-3, the J call TRBJ2-1; D is undetermined. Trimming removed 7 bases from V and 12 bases from J, with 16 bases in between. The germline V gene has CDR1 SGHNT and CDR2 YENEEA. The CDR3 has 12 amino acids. The CDR3 region is CASTNPALGQFF. As DNA, the CDR3 is TGTGCCAGCACTAATCCTGCGTTGGGGCAGTTCTTC.

The gene calls are TRBV6-1 and TRBJ2-5, with TRBD1 identical over 7 bases. The germline gives CDR1 MNHNS, CDR2 SASEGT. J lost 4 bases, V lost 7 bases, and 9 bases had no gene match. CDR3 size: 14 residues. CDR3 nucleotide sequence: TGTGCCAGCACCAAATCCGACAGGGCAGAGACCCAGTACTTC. Its protein is CASTKSDRAETQYF.

The chain is built from TRBV5-1 and TRBJ2-7; unclear D gene. Germline V gene data show CDR1 as SGHRS and CDR2 as YFSETQ. The V gene lost 5 bases and the J gene lost 3 bases, with 18 bases spanning the gap. This CDR3 comprises 15 residues. The CDR3 coding sequence is TGCGCCAGCAGACGAGACCCAGAAAATCGCTACGAGCAGTACTTC. This sequence encodes CASRRDPENRYEQYF.

This clonotype was seen ten or more times. This chain joins TRBV11-2 and TRBJ2-1; D is unresolved. The germline CDR1 and CDR2 sequences are SGHAT and FQNNGV. The V gene lost 2 bases and the J gene lost 0 bases, with 8 bases spanning the gap. The CDR3 covers 15 residues. The DNA for the CDR3 is TGTGCCAGCAGCTTACTCGACCGCTCCTACAATGAGCAGTTCTTC. It encodes CASSLLDRSYNEQFF.

This clonotype was counted many times. The genes are TRBV5-1 and TRBJ2-2; 10 nucleotides agree with TRBD1. The germline V gene encodes CDR1 SGHRS and CDR2 YFSETQ. J was trimmed by 5 bases and V by 6 bases; bases with no gene match: 13. The CDR3 has 17 amino acids. CDR3 in amino acids: CASKPPAGTGDTGELFF. The CDR3 DNA reads as TGCGCCAGCAAACCCCCGGCCGGGACAGGGGATACCGGGGAGCTGTTTTTT.

This chain connects TRBV29-1 to TRBJ1-2; D not resolved. With 1 base removed from V and 8 bases from J, the gap between germline ends came to 5 bases. Germline V lookup: CDR1 SQVTM, CDR2 ANQGSEA. The CDR3 is 10 residues long. The CDR3: CSVEGNGYTF. In DNA, the CDR3 is TGCAGCGTTGAAGGAAACGGCTACACCTTC.

This clonotype was found many times. The rearrangement uses TRBV3-1 and TRBJ2-7; D gene uncertain. Germline-derived CDR1 and CDR2 are LGHDT and YNNKEL (reference sequence). Trimming cost V 3 bases and J 4 bases, with 4 bases left between them. This CDR3 has 11 residues. In DNA form, the CDR3 reads TGTGCCAGCAGCCAGTTATACGAGCAGTACTTC. Amino acids: CASSQLYEQYF.

This clonotype was detected ten times or more. The chain uses TRBV29-1 and TRBJ2-3; TRBD2 might be the D (5 bases). V was trimmed by 1 base and J by 1 base, leaving 9 bases between them. The CDR3 length is 14 residues. Looked up from germline, CDR1 is SQVTM and CDR2 is ANQGSEA. The CDR3: CSVEAPEGTDTQYF. CDR3 bases: TGCAGCGTTGAAGCACCGGAGGGCACAGATACGCAGTATTTT.

This clonotype showed up many times. This rearrangement joins TRBV5-1 to TRBJ2-1, with TRBD1 as a possible D gene (6 bases). The length of the CDR3 is 14 residues. V was trimmed by 3 bases and J by 10 bases, leaving 17 bases between them. CDR1 is SGHRS, CDR2 YFSETQ, per germline. The CDR3, as DNA: TGCGCCAGCAGCTCAAACCCTACCACAGGGGAGCAGTTCTTC. Protein product: CASSSNPTTGEQFF.

This clonotype has at least ten counts. The CDR3 region has the DNA TGCAGTGCCACGGACGGTAGCACAGATACGCAGTATTTT. Its protein is CSATDGSTDTQYF. V usage is TRBV20-1 and J usage is TRBJ2-3, with no clear D. V dropped 6 bases and J dropped 0 bases, with 10 bases sitting between them. Germline-derived CDR1 and CDR2 are DFQATT and SNEGSKA (reference sequence). CDR3 length: 13 residues.

J is TRBJ2-3 and V is TRBV5-1; 7 positions agree with TRBD2. The J segment lost 3 bases and the V segment lost 4 bases, leaving 8 bases of the junction unmatched. The CDR3 consists of 15 residues. Per germline, CDR1 SGHRS and CDR2 YFSETQ. CDR3 amino acids: CASSPGREKTDTQYF. CDR3 nucleotide sequence: TGCGCCAGCAGCCCTGGGCGGGAGAAGACAGATACGCAGTATTTT.

This clonotype was counted at least ten times. This sequence joins TRBV7-6 and TRBJ2-1, with 8 bases identical to TRBD2. The germline V gene encodes CDR1 SGHVS and CDR2 FNYEAQ. J gave up 2 bases and V 3 bases, and 3 bases lay outside the gene matches. The CDR3 runs 15 residues. The CDR3 sequence is CASSLVAGPYNEQFF. The CDR3 coding sequence is TGTGCCAGCAGCTTGGTAGCGGGGCCCTACAATGAGCAGTTCTTC.

This clonotype was counted ten times or more. The chain recombines TRBV29-1 with TRBJ1-2; 7 bases line up with TRBD1. V gave up 4 bases and J gave up 7 bases; unmatched junction bases: 9. The CDR3 extends over 13 amino acids. Germline-derived CDR1 and CDR2 are SQVTM and ANQGSEA. Written as DNA, the CDR3 is TGCAGCGTTGTGGGGCACAGGGGAAGTGGCTACACCTTC. It translates to CSVVGHRGSGYTF.

This clonotype was seen repeatedly, ten times or more. The chain links TRBV6-5 to TRBJ2-7, with D possibly matching TRBD2 (6 bases). The CDR3 length is 15 residues. V lost 4 bases, J lost 3 bases, and 16 bases lay in between. Germline V gives CDR1 MNHEY, CDR2 SVGAGI. CDR3 region: CASSLGLPQGYEQYF. DNA of the CDR3: TGTGCCAGCAGTTTGGGACTGCCGCAGGGCTACGAGCAGTACTTC.

This clonotype was counted at least ten times. The V and J genes are TRBV24-1 and TRBJ2-5, with D possibly being TRBD1 (6 bases). The CDR3 consists of 12 residues. V was cut by 5 bases and J by 3 bases, with 6 bases left in between. Looked up from germline, CDR1 is KGHDR and CDR2 is SFDVKD. CDR3 residues: CATSGTEETQYF. CDR3 nucleotide sequence: TGTGCCACCAGTGGGACAGAAGAGACCCAGTACTTC.

Ten or more counts support this clonotype. J is TRBJ2-3 and V is TRBV10-3, with 8 nucleotides matching TRBD1. Losses at the gene ends were 6 bases for V and 0 bases for J; bases not matched to a gene: 14. Germline values: CDR1 ENHRY, CDR2 SYGVKD. The CDR3 is 18 amino acids. The CDR3 DNA is TGTGCCATCAGCGGACAGGGAACGGGGACACAGAGCACAGATACGCAGTATTTT. It is translated as CAISGQGTGTQSTDTQYF.

In this sample, this clonotype turned up many times. This chain uses TRBV5-1 with TRBJ1-1; a possible D gene is TRBD1 (5 bases). Germline V CDR1 and CDR2: SGHRS, YFSETQ. The CDR3 is made up of 14 amino acids. With 4 bases removed from V and 4 bases from J, the gap between germline ends came to 14 bases. As DNA, the CDR3 is TGCGCCAGCAGCCCGACCCGAGGGGTCACTGAAGCTTTCTTT. Protein: CASSPTRGVTEAFF. The full variable domain, completed using reference TRBV5-1 and TRBJ1-1, is KAGVTQTPRYLIKTRGQQVTLSCSPISGHRSVSWYQQTPGQGLQFLFEYFSETQRNKGNFPGRFSGRQFSNSRSEMNVSTLELGDSALYLCASSPTRGVTEAFFGQGTRLTVV.

The V gene is TRBV20-1, the J gene TRBJ2-5; 9 bases are a match to TRBD2. CDR3 length: 16 residues. The ends lost 1 base at V and 1 base at J; junction bases unmatched: 7. Per the germline V gene, CDR1 is DFQATT and CDR2 is SNEGSKA (reference sequence). CDR3 DNA: TGCAGTGCTAGAGCGGGGACTAGCTCCGCCCAAGAGACCCAGTACTTC. Amino acid sequence: CSARAGTSSAQETQYF.

This clonotype was counted ten times or more. The chain carries TRBV2 and TRBJ2-1; D ambiguous. Germline assignment: CDR1 SNHLY and CDR2 FYNNEI. V lost 0 bases, J lost 6 bases, and 3 bases lay in between. The CDR3 is made up of 12 amino acids. This chain's CDR3 is CASSEALNEQFF. The CDR3 nucleotides are TGTGCCAGCAGTGAAGCCCTCAATGAGCAGTTCTTC.

V and J are TRBV7-2 and TRBJ1-1; D is possibly TRBD1 (6 bases). Deletions cut 1 base from V and 5 bases from J, with 14 bases between. The CDR3 is made up of 15 amino acids. Germline V gene data show CDR1 as SGHTA and CDR2 as FQGNSA. The CDR3 coding sequence is TGTGCCAGCAGCTTAGAGGACAGTAGGGAAACTGAAGCTTTCTTT. It is translated as CASSLEDSRETEAFF. Filled out from reference TRBV7-2 and TRBJ1-1, the complete variable domain reads GAGVSQSPSNKVTEKGKDVELRCDPISGHTALYWYRQSLGQGLEFLIYFQGNSAPDKSGLPSDRFSAERTGGSVSTLTIQRTQQEDSAVYLCASSLEDSRETEAFFGQGTRLTVV.

This clonotype was picked up many times. V usage is TRBV5-1 and J usage is TRBJ2-7; D is ambiguous. Looked up from germline, CDR1 is SGHRS and CDR2 is YFSETQ. V was trimmed by 1 base and J by 1 base, leaving 6 bases between them. CDR3 size: 13 residues. Here the CDR3 reads CASSLTISYEQYF. CDR3 DNA sequence: TGCGCCAGCAGCTTGACTATATCCTACGAGCAGTACTTC.

This clonotype came up a few times. A much larger clone differs from this one at a single base, so this may be a read error. CDR3: CASSSGTDYEQYF. In DNA, the CDR3 is TGTGCCAGCAGTTCCGGGACAGACTACGAGCAGTACTTC. This chain connects TRBV6-5 to TRBJ2-7; 7 bases match TRBD1. The ends lost 4 bases at V and 3 bases at J; junction bases unmatched: 3. From germline, CDR1 is MNHEY and CDR2 SVGAGI. The CDR3 runs 13 residues.

This clonotype was seen many times. This sequence joins TRBV20-1 and TRBJ2-5, with 12 bases aligning to TRBD1. The J segment lost 9 bases and the V segment lost 0 bases, leaving 8 bases of the junction unmatched. The germline CDR1 and CDR2 sequences are DFQATT and SNEGSKA (reference sequence). The CDR3 is 15 amino acids. This CDR3 reads CSARDRDRGQMAQYF. The CDR3 nucleotides read TGCAGTGCTAGAGATCGGGACAGGGGGCAAATGGCCCAGTACTTC.

The chain couples TRBV4-3 to TRBJ2-1; the D gene is possibly TRBD1 (6 bases). This CDR3 contains 15 residues. The ends were cut back, 0 bases at V and 4 bases at J, with 10 bases in the middle. The V gene's germline CDR1 is LGHNA and CDR2 YSLEER. CDR3 DNA sequence: TGCGCCAGCAGCCAAGATTGGACAGAGTACAATGAGCAGTTCTTC. It encodes CASSQDWTEYNEQFF.

This clonotype was counted ten times or more. The chain is built from TRBV5-1 and TRBJ2-5, with D perhaps being TRBD1 or TRBD2 (6 bases each). The CDR3 spans 13 residues. Germline CDR1 SGHRS, CDR2 YFSETQ. Trimming pared 5 bases from V and 2 bases from J, leaving 10 bases between. For the CDR3, the DNA is TGCGCCAGCAGTAGGGGGGAGCAAGAGACCCAGTACTTC. It yields the protein CASSRGEQETQYF.